This section outlines one T cell receptor beta chain sequence together with its context. Antigen: not known. The data originate from a study of vaccination and CD4 T cells after COVID-19. This sample's treatment: approximately nine-day PBMC culture with coronavirus spike peptide pools or control peptides (ViraFEST assay). The CDR3 length is 13 residues. V shed 6 bases and J shed 6 bases, with 14 bases lying between them. Germline V gene lookup returns CDR1 MNHEY and CDR2 SMNVEV (reference sequence). The Oncomine TCR Beta short-read assay was what sequenced the DNA obtained from cultured CD4+ T cells. TCRdb passed the PCR reads through MiXCR, listing each CDR3 protein once. Among approximately 19,000 distinct CDR3 sequences listed, around 44% were seen once.

The sequence came from a human donor who had recovered from COVID-19. This chain links TRBV27 with TRBJ1-1; D unresolved. Sample: CD4+ T cells from blood, cultured in vitro, taken after SARS-CoV-2 vaccination. CDR3 coding DNA: TGTGCCAGCAGCCGGACGGCTATCGCTGAAGCTTTCTTT. Protein: CASSRTAIAEAFF.